The clone carrying this T cell receptor (beta chain) was counted a single time. Its antigen is not identified. Repertoires were generated with immunoSEQ multiplex PCR, while TCRdb's copy carries only in-frame clones and drops some. The sample table includes some 68 clones. Germline loops: CDR1 SNHLY, CDR2 FYNNEI. There are 13 residues in the CDR3. The germline V and J ends were trimmed by 10 bases and 4 bases, with 16 bases remaining between them. The data belong to a study of CD4+ T cells in melanoma. Study-level results: In melanoma, neoantigen-specific CD4+ T cells reportedly differed in differentiation state. A reported correlation linked neoantigen-specific CD4+ T cells to CD8+, macrophage and B cell function.

The chain employs TRBV2 and TRBJ1-1; D is perhaps TRBD1 (5 bases). The sequenced sample was a T cell line or clone, from whole sample or a sorted T cell fraction (not recorded which). The sequence came from a human donor with melanoma. Some clones in this sample may be carry-over from other donors' samples. CDR3 in DNA: TGTGCCACGCTGAAAGGACAACTCACTGAAGCTTTCTTT. Translating gives CATLKGQLTEAFF.